These 30 T cell receptor beta chains were sequenced from one sample in a study of shared clonotypes between healthy human individuals. Assay: immunoSEQ multiplex PCR; the TCRdb copy retains only in-frame clones and omits some. The profile shows over a million clones, 96% of them singletons. Sample: naive CD4+ T cells sorted from blood. Subset in this sample: CD45RA+ positively selected. The receptor set was obtained from a man younger than 40 in good health.

This chain links TRBV18 with TRBJ2-1; 8 nucleotides match TRBD1. This CDR3 contains 12 residues. Losses at the gene ends were 2 bases for V and 13 bases for J; bases not matched to a gene: 4. Germline V gives CDR1 KGHSH, CDR2 LQKENI. CDR3: CASSPTDREQFF. The CDR3 coding sequence is TGTGCCAGCTCACCAACGGACAGGGAACAGTTCTTC.

This sequence joins TRBV28 and TRBJ1-1, with D maybe TRBD1 (5 bases). Trimming pared 4 bases from V and 3 bases from J, leaving 21 bases between. This CDR3 is 17 amino acids long. In germline, CDR1 is MDHEN, CDR2 SYDVKM. In DNA, the CDR3 is TGTGCCAGCAGTTCGTCGGGACGCTCATTTCGTCACACTGAAGCTTTCTTT. This translates into CASSSSGRSFRHTEAFF.

The chain couples TRBV6-1 to TRBJ1-2; no reliable D call. V lost 4 bases, J lost 6 bases, and 12 bases lay in between. Germline CDR1 MNHNS, CDR2 SASEGT. The length of the CDR3 is 13 residues. In nucleotides, the CDR3 is TGTGCCAGCAGTGTAGTGGGGAGGGATGGCTACACCTTC. Residues: CASSVVGRDGYTF.

The gene calls are TRBV28 and TRBJ2-5; 12 nucleotides align to TRBD2. Germline loops: CDR1 MDHEN, CDR2 SYDVKM. The CDR3 length is 14 residues. The ends lost 6 bases at V and 2 bases at J; junction bases unmatched: 1. CDR3 nucleotides: TGTGCCAGCAGAGGACTAGCGGGACAAGAGACCCAGTACTTC. Its translation: CASRGLAGQETQYF.

In the case of this clone: The same CDR3 can be traced to other DNA sequences in this sample. The chain combines TRBV5-6 with TRBJ2-3; D unresolved. V lost 5 bases and J lost 0, with 7 bases in between. Germline CDR1 SGHDT, CDR2 YYEEEE. CDR3 length equals 13 residues. In nucleotides, the CDR3 is TGTGCCAGCAGTCTCCGGAGCACAGATACGCAGTATTTT. It translates to CASSLRSTDTQYF.

This chain connects TRBV18 to TRBJ2-3; D ambiguous. Germline assignment: CDR1 KGHSH and CDR2 LQKENI. V lost 4 bases to trimming and J lost 0 bases, with 8 bases between them. This CDR3 spans 14 amino acids. The CDR3, as DNA: TGTGCCAGCTCACACGAATCTAGCACAGATACGCAGTATTTT. Translation: CASSHESSTDTQYF.

The chain carries TRBV2 and TRBJ1-1; no clear D. The V gene's germline CDR1 is SNHLY and CDR2 FYNNEI. This CDR3 comprises 13 residues. The V end was cut by 1 base, the J end by 4 bases, with 7 bases between. The CDR3 nucleotides are TGTGCCAGCAGTGAAGGCTGGGGCACTGAAGCTTTCTTT. It is translated as CASSEGWGTEAFF.

The rearrangement uses TRBV11-3 and TRBJ2-5; tentatively, D is TRBD1 (6 bases). Trimming left V 1 base short and J 7 bases short, with 10 bases between. The CDR3 runs to 13 residues. CDR1 and CDR2 from the germline V gene are SGHNT and YENEEA. Here the CDR3 DNA reads TGTGCCAGCAGCTTAGCCAGGGGCGGGACCCAGTACTTC. It translates to CASSLARGGTQYF.

The chain couples TRBV7-9 to TRBJ2-5; D may be TRBD2 (5 bases). Germline CDR1 is SEHNR and CDR2 is FQNEAQ (reference sequence). There are 16 residues in the CDR3. V dropped 6 bases and J dropped 5 bases, with 22 bases sitting between them. CDR3 region: CASSLPGSQAGETQYF. Written as DNA, the CDR3 is TGTGCCAGCAGTTTACCGGGAAGCCAGGCTGGTGAGACCCAGTACTTC.

About this clone: This same CDR3 is encoded by further DNA sequences in the sample. The rearrangement links TRBV5-1 to TRBJ2-5, with D unclear. Trimming pared 0 bases from V and 5 bases from J, leaving 5 bases between. Germline assignment: CDR1 SGHRS and CDR2 YFSETQ. This CDR3 has 12 amino acids. This CDR3 reads CASSLGRETQYF. The DNA for the CDR3 is TGCGCCAGCAGCTTGGGGCGGGAGACCCAGTACTTC.

Details on this clone: Other DNA sequences within the sample encode an identical CDR3. This rearrangement joins TRBV28 to TRBJ1-2; no reliable D call. Germline V gives CDR1 MDHEN, CDR2 SYDVKM. The CDR3 has 11 residues. V lost 4 bases, J lost 3 bases, and 3 bases lay in between. In nucleotides, the CDR3 is TGTGCCAGCAGTTCAGACTATGGCTACACCTTC. Translated, it gives CASSSDYGYTF.

The chain carries TRBV7-8 and TRBJ1-2; D may be TRBD1 (5 bases). The CDR3 loop spans 16 amino acids. Trimming stripped 5 bases from V and 8 bases from J, with 24 bases between. Germline CDR1 is SGHVS and CDR2 is FQNEAQ. CDR3 sequence: CASSRSSPRAGGGYTF. The CDR3 DNA reads as TGTGCCAGCAGCCGTAGTTCTCCCAGGGCCGGAGGCGGCTACACCTTC.

V gene TRBV5-1 combines with J gene TRBJ2-1; D is uncertain. V was shortened by 0 bases and J by 7 bases, with 8 bases between the two germline ends. This CDR3 is 13 amino acids long. Germline V gene lookup returns CDR1 SGHRS and CDR2 YFSETQ. The DNA for the CDR3 is TGCGCCAGCAGCTTGGGCTATGGGAATGAGCAGTTCTTC. Residues: CASSLGYGNEQFF.

This clone was recorded once. V usage is TRBV2 and J usage is TRBJ2-1; possibly TRBD2 for D (7 bases). V lost 5 bases, J lost 0 bases, and 17 bases lay in between. Germline CDR1 SNHLY, CDR2 FYNNEI. This CDR3 spans 17 amino acids. CDR3 loop: CASSSRRGTNSYNEQFF. Here the CDR3 DNA reads TGTGCCAGCAGTTCAAGGCGGGGGACAAACTCCTACAATGAGCAGTTCTTC.

The chain links TRBV7-9 to TRBJ1-2; the match to TRBD1 covers 7 bases. CDR3 length: 14 residues. Trimming took 7 bases from V and 4 from J; bases not matched to a gene: 9. CDR1 and CDR2 from the germline V gene are SEHNR and FQNEAQ (reference sequence). The CDR3 region is CASTRRGRGYGYTF. CDR3 bases: TGTGCCAGCACCAGGAGGGGGCGCGGCTATGGCTACACCTTC.

The genes are TRBV5-6 and TRBJ2-7; tentative D call: TRBD1 (5 bases). Germline CDR1 SGHDT, CDR2 YYEEEE. The V and J ends lost 3 bases and 9 bases respectively, with 13 bases between them. The CDR3 totals 12 residues. As DNA, the CDR3 is TGTGCCAGCAGCTCCTCTTGGGGCGGGCAGTACTTC. It codes for CASSSSWGGQYF.

The V gene is TRBV19, the J gene TRBJ2-3, with 7 positions matching TRBD1. There are 16 residues in the CDR3. J was trimmed by 5 bases and V by 5 bases; bases with no gene match: 13. Germline CDR1 reads LNHDA; CDR2 reads SQIVND (reference sequence). This CDR3 reads CASSYLGTAWGDTQYF. The CDR3 bases are TGTGCCAGTAGTTATCTCGGGACAGCTTGGGGAGATACGCAGTATTTT.

This clone was observed a single time. Other DNA sequences of this sample code for an identical CDR3. The chain links TRBV7-9 to TRBJ2-2; D not resolved. The CDR3 consists of 11 residues. Trimming took 5 bases from V and 6 from J, leaving 4 bases between them. The germline V gene encodes CDR1 SEHNR and CDR2 FQNEAQ (reference sequence). The CDR3 region has the DNA TGTGCCAGCAGCCTCCCCGGGGAGCTGTTTTTT. It is translated as CASSLPGELFF.

The rearrangement uses TRBV27 and TRBJ1-2; D is uncertain. Trimming removed 7 bases from V and 4 bases from J, with 19 bases in between. Germline V gene lookup returns CDR1 MNHEY and CDR2 SMNVEV (reference sequence). The CDR3 consists of 15 residues. The CDR3 DNA sequence: TGTGCCAGCACCCAATCCTCCCGGGCCATCTATGGCTACACCTTC. Translated, it gives CASTQSSRAIYGYTF.

The J gene is TRBJ2-1, the V gene TRBV19; D possibly matches TRBD1 or TRBD2 (5 bases each). Germline-derived CDR1 and CDR2 are LNHDA and SQIVND (reference sequence). V was shortened by 5 bases and J by 3 bases, with 14 bases between the two germline ends. The CDR3 is 15 residues long. CDR3 in amino acids: CASSRGVGDYNEQFF. The CDR3 coding sequence is TGTGCCAGTAGTCGAGGGGTGGGGGACTACAATGAGCAGTTCTTC.

This chain connects TRBV6-1 to TRBJ2-5; D may be TRBD1 (6 bases). V shed 7 bases and J shed 0 bases, with 15 bases lying between them. CDR1 is MNHNS and CDR2 is SASEGT in the germline V gene. The CDR3 is 15 residues long. The CDR3 bases are TGTGCCAGCACCAGACCCGGACAGAACCAAGAGACCCAGTACTTC. It yields the protein CASTRPGQNQETQYF.

This sequence joins TRBV4-1 and TRBJ1-2; D gene unclear. CDR3 size: 14 residues. From germline, CDR1 is MGHRA and CDR2 YSYEKL. The V end was cut by 0 bases, the J end by 2 bases, with 7 bases between. DNA for the CDR3: TGCGCCAGCAGCCAAGACAGGCTCAACTATGGCTACACCTTC. It codes for CASSQDRLNYGYTF.

The chain is built from TRBV9 and TRBJ2-2, with 9 bases fitting TRBD2. This CDR3 has 15 amino acids. V gave up 4 bases and J gave up 1 base; unmatched junction bases: 2. Germline values: CDR1 SGDLS, CDR2 YYNGEE. In DNA, the CDR3 is TGTGCCAGCAGCCGACTAGCGGTGAACACCGGGGAGCTGTTTTTT. It yields the protein CASSRLAVNTGELFF.

The chain is built from TRBV4-1 and TRBJ2-7, with D perhaps matching TRBD1 (6 bases). The CDR3 is 15 residues long. Trimming left V 0 bases short and J 2 bases short, with 11 bases between. The germline gives CDR1 MGHRA, CDR2 YSYEKL. The CDR3, as DNA: TGCGCCAGCAGCCAAGAACAGGGTAAGGCCTACGAGCAGTACTTC. Encoded protein: CASSQEQGKAYEQYF.

The genes are TRBV10-3 and TRBJ1-5, with D uncertain. Trimming shortened V by 2 bases and J by 0 bases, and 8 bases separated the two germline ends. Germline V gene lookup returns CDR1 ENHRY and CDR2 SYGVKD. The CDR3 is 15 amino acids. CDR3 residues: CAISEGGYSNQPQHF. CDR3 nucleotides: TGTGCCATCAGTGAGGGAGGTTATAGCAATCAGCCCCAGCATTTT.

J is TRBJ1-2 and V is TRBV6-5; no clear D. CDR1 MNHEY and CDR2 SVGAGI come from the germline V gene. The CDR3 is 14 residues long. Trimming left V 5 bases short and J 0 bases short, with 10 bases between. Written as DNA, the CDR3 is TGTGCCAGCAGTCCCCGCCAAGCTAACTATGGCTACACCTTC. It encodes CASSPRQANYGYTF.

J is TRBJ2-1 and V is TRBV11-3; 7 bases fit TRBD1. CDR1 SGHNT and CDR2 YENEEA come from the germline V gene. CDR3 length: 13 amino acids. Germline trimming cut 11 bases from V and 6 bases from J; bases unmatched to any gene: 10. The CDR3 spells CASWADRANEQFF. The CDR3 region has the DNA TGTGCCTCCTGGGCCGACAGGGCCAATGAGCAGTTCTTC.

The rearrangement joins TRBV4-1 to TRBJ2-3; D gene ambiguous. CDR1 is MGHRA, CDR2 YSYEKL, per germline. The length of the CDR3 is 17 residues. V was clipped by 0 bases and J by 4 bases, with 17 bases between them. The CDR3 sequence: CASSQEAPKLVADTQYF. For the CDR3, the DNA is TGCGCCAGCAGCCAAGAAGCACCAAAATTGGTTGCAGATACGCAGTATTTT.

The V gene is TRBV7-2, the J gene TRBJ2-4, with D perhaps matching TRBD1 (5 bases). This CDR3 has 15 residues. The V end was cut by 5 bases, the J end by 0 bases, with 11 bases between. The germline CDR1 and CDR2 sequences are SGHTA and FQGNSA. The CDR3 sequence is CASSARDRAKNIQYF. The CDR3 DNA follows: TGTGCCAGCAGCGCCCGTGACAGAGCCAAAAACATTCAGTACTTC.

With regard to this clone: In the same sample, other DNA sequences code for this CDR3. The V gene is TRBV28, the J gene TRBJ2-7; no firm D call. The CDR3 covers 12 residues. Germline V gene sequence: CDR1 MDHEN, CDR2 SYDVKM. Trimming left V 4 bases short and J 0 bases short, with 4 bases between. CDR3 coding DNA: TGTGCCAGCAGTTCGCGCTCCTACGAGCAGTACTTC. This encodes CASSSRSYEQYF. Full variable domain (outside the CDR3, taken from reference TRBV28 and TRBJ2-7): DVKVTQSSRYLVKRTGEKVFLECVQDMDHENMFWYRQDPGLGLRLIYFSYDVKMKEKGDIPEGYSVSREKKERFSLILESASTNQTSMYLCASSSRSYEQYFGPGTRLTVT.